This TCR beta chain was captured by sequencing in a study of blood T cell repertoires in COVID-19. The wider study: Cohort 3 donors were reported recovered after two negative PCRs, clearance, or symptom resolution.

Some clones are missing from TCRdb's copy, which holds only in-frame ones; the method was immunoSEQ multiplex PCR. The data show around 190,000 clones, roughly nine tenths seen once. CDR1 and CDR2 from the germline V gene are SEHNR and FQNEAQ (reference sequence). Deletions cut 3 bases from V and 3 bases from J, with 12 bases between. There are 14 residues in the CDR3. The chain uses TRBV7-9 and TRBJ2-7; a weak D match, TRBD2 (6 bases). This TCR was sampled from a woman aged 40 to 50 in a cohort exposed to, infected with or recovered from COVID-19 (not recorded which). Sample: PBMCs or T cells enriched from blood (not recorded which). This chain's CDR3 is CASSFGGANYEQYF. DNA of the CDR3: TGTGCCAGCAGCTTCGGCGGGGCGAACTACGAGCAGTACTTC.